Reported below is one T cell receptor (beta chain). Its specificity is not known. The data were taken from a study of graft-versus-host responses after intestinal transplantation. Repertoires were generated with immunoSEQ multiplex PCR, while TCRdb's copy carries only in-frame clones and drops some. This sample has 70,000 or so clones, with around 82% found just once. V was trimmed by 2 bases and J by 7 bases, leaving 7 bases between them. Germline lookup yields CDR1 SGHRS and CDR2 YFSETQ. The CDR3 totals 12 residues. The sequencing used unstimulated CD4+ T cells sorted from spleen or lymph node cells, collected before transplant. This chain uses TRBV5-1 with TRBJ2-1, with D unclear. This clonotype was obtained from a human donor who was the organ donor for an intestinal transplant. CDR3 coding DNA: TGCGCCAGCAGCTTCAAACAGAATGAGCAGTTCTTC. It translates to CASSFKQNEQFF.